This T cell receptor beta chain stems from a study of blood T cell repertoires in COVID-19 (dated by TCRdb to between 2020 and 2021). With respect to the entire study: Samples from collaborators originated in the United States, Italy and Spain and spanned both the acute and convalescent phases of COVID-19. The material from the prospective study consisted of cDNA or gDNA derived from T cells, B-cell-depleted T cells, or PBMCs. Subjects who had been exposed to COVID-19, were actively infected with it, or had recovered from it provided the deeply sampled blood TCRbeta repertoires that made up the dataset. A freely available public database, intended as a resource for researchers studying the immune response to SARS-CoV-2, is where the repertoires were released. The samples were drawn from two sources: the first 160 participants of the ongoing ImmuneRACE study, and 950 to 1,500 subjects contributed by 6 global collaborators. A de-identified subject ID, COVID-19 status, age in years and sex were almost always included in the sample metadata. Where HLA class I and class II types were available, the types were taken from metadata supplied by the sample provider, not from assay-based typing.

What the authors observed across the whole study: The quantity of clinical and demographic metadata differed by source and by participant and was supplied without curation.

The immunoSEQ Assay, a bias-controlled multiplex PCR, was used to amplify TCRbeta CDR3 regions from genomic DNA. Regarding the original processing steps: Within the assay, amplification of reference gene primers was used to estimate how many nucleated cells each sample contained. Sequence reads were collapsed and filtered to measure the absolute abundance of every unique TCRbeta CDR3 rearrangement. Productive Simpson clonality was computed per sample as the square root of Simpson's diversity index over productive rearrangements. Entries here come from immuneACCESS through TCRdb and include only in-frame sequences with V and J called. Some clones fail to appear in such tables; in the studies checked, an unresolved V gene covers under half of the shortfall, and the cause of the remainder is unknown. D and trimming come from the DNA, and the V and J calls and clone size come from that table. Recorded for this sample are 350,000 or so clones; roughly nine tenths of them occurred a single time. Jointly, the top ten make up about 3.9% of the sample.

One collaborating source in Seattle enrolled patients while the patients were actively infected and followed the patients over time throughout the course of disease. Whole blood was collected in K2EDTA tubes by collaborating institutions according to the institutions' own protocols. For TCRbeta analysis, collaborators shipped samples in one of three forms: frozen whole blood, isolated PBMCs, or DNA extracted from either of those sample types. The cysteine opens and the phenylalanine closes a CDR3 of 14 amino acids. The retained sequence is limited to the CDR3, 42 bases, with the frame set at the first base. Compared with germline, V lacks 7 bases and J lacks 5 bases; bases without a gene match: 10. Reading the germline V gene (reference sequence) gives CDR1 LNHDA and CDR2 SQIVND. A note on this clone: Its antigen target is currently unknown. Base-call qualities are not available, and no considerably larger clone is one nucleotide away.

The sequence was collected from a woman between 55 and 75 years old with COVID-19, enrolled during active disease. Here the chain combines TRBV19 and TRBJ1-2, with TRBD1 matching 7 junction bases. The sequencing input was peripheral blood. The DNA reads as follows: TGTGCCAGTAAGCCTGGGACAGAGAATTATGGCTACACCTTC. This sequence encodes CASKPGTENYGYTF.